The clone carrying this T cell receptor beta chain has more than one count but fewer than ten. No antigen is known for it. This CDR3 spans 15 amino acids. V lost 5 bases and J lost 7; bases outside the gene matches: 13. Germline CDR1 and CDR2: GTSNPN and SVGIG (reference sequence). The stimulus was an HIV-1 Gag 15-mer peptide pool, 0.95 to 1 ug/peptide/mL. Memory cells lacking CD40L and CD69 with high CD45RO were sorted. The immunoSEQ assay was version 4, run in survey mode. TCRdb's copy holds only in-frame clones and misses some; the assay was immunoSEQ multiplex PCR. The sample has tens of thousands of clones, 75% to 80% seen once. The data originate from a study of persistence of HIV-infected CD4 T cells. Overall study results and limits: Antigen-responding cells were enriched for degenerate expanded CDR3beta sequences.

V is TRBV30 and J is TRBJ2-2, with 7 positions matching TRBD2. This TCR derives from an adult man with HIV who was CMV-seropositive. The sample in question was CD4+ T cells sorted from PBMCs after approximately 19-hour stimulation, obtained from a patient who received antiretroviral therapy. CDR3 amino acids: CAWSEWAGAVGELFF. The DNA of the CDR3 is TGTGCCTGGTCCGAATGGGCGGGAGCAGTCGGGGAGCTGTTTTTT.